The 16 T cell receptor beta chains below come from one sample, sequenced in a study of vaccination effects on CD4 cells after COVID-19. Expansion with viral peptide pools was applied to antigen-specific CD4+ T cells by the ViraFEST assay prior to sequencing. Culture proceeded for approximately nine days, and CD4+ T cells were then isolated. Using immunoSEQ multiplex PCR, the repertoire was profiled, and TCRdb retains in-frame clones only, with some absent. The sample lists about 79,000 clones, about 74% occurring once. Their cognate antigens are unknown. Sequenced here: CD4+ T cells from PBMCs cultured with HCoV-229E spike peptides, sampled before COVID-19 vaccination. The origin of the receptors is a human donor who received a COVID-19 vaccine.

The chain couples TRBV29-1 to TRBJ2-4; 9 nucleotides align to TRBD2. The CDR3 has 17 amino acids. With V trimmed by 2 bases and J by 7 bases, 15 bases remained unmatched. Per germline, CDR1 SQVTM and CDR2 ANQGSEA. The DNA of the CDR3 is TGCAGCGTTGAAATGACGAAGATCAGCGGGGGGCGGAACATTCAGTACTTC. Its protein is CSVEMTKISGGRNIQYF.

The CDR3: CASSPGQPVGNEQFF. The CDR3 DNA follows: TGTGCCAGCTCACCGGGACAGCCCGTGGGGAATGAGCAGTTCTTC. The rearrangement uses TRBV18 and TRBJ2-1, with 7 bases that match TRBD1. CDR1 and CDR2 (germline): KGHSH, LQKENI. Trimming cost V 3 bases and J 7 bases; bases outside gene matches: 9. The CDR3 has 15 residues. Complete variable domain (other parts from reference TRBV18 and TRBJ2-1): NAGVMQNPRHLVRRRGQEARLRCSPMKGHSHVYWYRQLPEEGLKFMVYLQKENIIDESGMPKERFSAEFPKEGPSILRIQQVVRGDSAAYFCASSPGQPVGNEQFFGPGTRLTVL.

This chain links TRBV5-1 with TRBJ2-1; 7 bases are shared with TRBD1. This CDR3 is 16 amino acids long. Per the germline V gene, CDR1 is SGHRS and CDR2 is YFSETQ. V dropped 4 bases and J dropped 7; count of bases not matched to a gene: 14. CDR3 in amino acids: CASSLGFVQGLNEQFF. CDR3 nucleotide sequence: TGCGCCAGCAGCCTGGGTTTTGTACAGGGGTTAAATGAGCAGTTCTTC.

The chain has TRBV5-5 and TRBJ2-7, with unresolved D. Between the trimmed V and J ends, which lost 4 bases and 5 bases, there was a span of 10 bases. Germline assignment: CDR1 SGHKS and CDR2 YYEKEE (reference sequence). The CDR3 has 12 residues. The CDR3: CASSPESDEQYV. The CDR3 DNA reads TGTGCCAGCAGCCCGGAATCAGACGAGCAGTACGTC.

The chain combines TRBV6-1 with TRBJ1-1, with D possibly being TRBD1 (6 bases). The CDR3 contains 14 residues. CDR1 MNHNS and CDR2 SASEGT come from the germline V gene. Trimming pared 3 bases from V and 1 base from J, leaving 9 bases between. The CDR3 here is CASSDNRANTEAFF. The CDR3 nucleotides are TGTGCCAGCAGTGACAACAGGGCGAACACTGAAGCTTTCTTT.

This clone was seen a few times. The rearrangement uses TRBV11-2 and TRBJ2-1, with D unresolved. Germline V lookup: CDR1 SGHAT, CDR2 FQNNGV. This CDR3 is built from 14 residues. The V gene lost 5 bases and the J gene lost 8 bases, with 16 bases spanning the gap. The CDR3 DNA follows: TGTGCCAGCAGCCTACTCCCAGAAGGCTATGAGCAGTTCTTC. Protein sequence: CASSLLPEGYEQFF.

V and J are TRBV4-3 and TRBJ1-1; no clear D. The V gene lost 7 bases and the J gene lost 7 bases, with 16 bases spanning the gap. The CDR3 is 13 residues long. Germline V gives CDR1 LGHNA, CDR2 YSLEER. DNA of the CDR3: TGCGCCAGCAACCTCCCGCGACGGGATGAAGCTTTCTTT. This codes for CASNLPRRDEAFF.

This clone was recorded a few times. The chain couples TRBV19 to TRBJ1-1; 8 positions match TRBD1. V lost 6 bases and J lost 8; bases outside the gene matches: 5. CDR3 length: 12 amino acids. The germline V gene encodes CDR1 LNHDA and CDR2 SQIVND (reference sequence). CDR3 DNA: TGTGCCAGTAGCGGACAGGGAGGCGAAGCTTTCTTT. This gives the protein CASSGQGGEAFF. Full variable domain (rest looked up from reference TRBV19 and TRBJ1-1): DGGITQSPKYLFRKEGQNVTLSCEQNLNHDAMYWYRQDPGQGLRLIYYSQIVNDFQKGDIAEGYSVSREKKESFPLTVTSAQKNPTAFYLCASSGQGGEAFFGQGTRLTVV.

The chain uses TRBV24-1 and TRBJ1-5; 8 bases map to TRBD1. Germline lookup yields CDR1 KGHDR and CDR2 SFDVKD. V shed 4 bases, J shed 6 bases, and the junction held 7 bases outside the gene matches. CDR3 length equals 15 residues. CDR3 region: CATSESGGRGQPQHF. Here the CDR3 DNA reads TGTGCCACCAGTGAATCAGGGGGCAGGGGTCAGCCCCAGCATTTT.

This chain uses TRBV19 with TRBJ1-4; 7 nucleotides match TRBD1. V trimming: 5 bases; J trimming: 8 bases; junction bases outside the gene matches: 11. In germline, CDR1 is LNHDA, CDR2 SQIVND (reference sequence). This CDR3 spans 15 amino acids. DNA for the CDR3: TGTGCCAGTAGTCCCCGGACAGGAACGAAAGAAAAACTGTTTTTT. Amino acids: CASSPRTGTKEKLFF.

The V gene is TRBV18, the J gene TRBJ1-1; a possible D gene is TRBD1 (5 bases). Germline values: CDR1 KGHSH, CDR2 LQKENI. The CDR3 length is 13 residues. Trimming took 5 bases from V and 6 from J, leaving 13 bases between them. Here the CDR3 DNA reads TGTGCCAGCTCAACCGGGACGGTCTCTGAAGCTTTCTTT. It encodes CASSTGTVSEAFF.

The V gene is TRBV4-2, the J gene TRBJ2-5; a possible D gene is TRBD1 (5 bases). Germline loops: CDR1 LGHNA, CDR2 YNFKEQ. V lost 0 bases and J lost 7, with 12 bases in between. The CDR3 totals 14 residues. DNA for the CDR3: TGTGCCAGCAGCCAAGAGCCAGGGCAGGGGACCCAGTACTTC. This translates into CASSQEPGQGTQYF.

This chain links TRBV9 with TRBJ2-5; D remains ambiguous. The CDR3 covers 11 residues. Trimming shortened V by 0 bases and J by 5 bases, and 2 bases separated the two germline ends. Germline loops: CDR1 SGDLS, CDR2 YYNGEE. CDR3 sequence reads: CASSVAETQYF. The CDR3 DNA follows: TGTGCCAGCAGCGTAGCTGAGACCCAGTACTTC.

Only a few counts were recorded for this clone. CDR3 residues: CASSLDQKNIQYF. CDR3 sequence (DNA): TGCGCCAGCAGCTTGGATCAGAAAAACATTCAGTACTTC. The chain joins TRBV5-1 to TRBJ2-4; D call uncertain. The CDR3 has 13 amino acids. Between the trimmed V and J ends, which lost 0 bases and 4 bases, there was a span of 5 bases. Looked up from germline, CDR1 is SGHRS and CDR2 is YFSETQ.

The genes are TRBV6-5 and TRBJ1-2; D is unclear. CDR1 is MNHEY and CDR2 is SVGAGI in the germline V gene. V lost 10 bases and J 0 bases, leaving 12 bases between the germline ends. The CDR3 loop spans 13 amino acids. The CDR3 region has the DNA TGTGCCACCCGGGTGTCTGCTAACTATGGCTACACCTTC. Its protein product is CATRVSANYGYTF.

The chain carries TRBV12-3 or TRBV12-4 and TRBJ1-1; D uncertain. This CDR3 region has 12 residues. The ends were cut back, 2 bases at V and 7 bases at J, with 8 bases in the middle. DNA of the CDR3: TGTGCCAGCAGTTTACTATCTGGTGAAGCTTTCTTT. This encodes CASSLLSGEAFF.